These 7 T cell receptor beta chains were sequenced from one sample in a study of OX40 agonist ivuxolimab in advanced cancers. The repertoire was sequenced with immunoSEQ multiplex PCR; TCRdb's copy has only in-frame clones and lacks some. This table has 65,000 to 70,000 clones, roughly four fifths appearing once. Here the sequenced sample was CD4+ or CD8+ T cells sorted from blood, taken in a trial of the OX40 agonist ivuxolimab. The receptor source for this set is an adult with an advanced solid tumor such as melanoma, head and neck, liver or kidney cancer.

V and J are TRBV7-3 and TRBJ2-3; D ambiguous. Trimming removed 2 bases from V and 4 bases from J, with 4 bases in between. The germline gives CDR1 SGHTA, CDR2 FQGTGA. CDR3 size: 12 residues. The CDR3 loop reads CASSLYSDTQYF. CDR3 nucleotide sequence: TGTGCCAGCAGCTTATACTCAGATACGCAGTATTTT.

The CDR3 loop reads CASSSNGNTIYF. CDR3 DNA sequence: TGTGCCAGCAGCTCGAACGGAAACACCATATATTTT. V and J are TRBV11-2 and TRBJ1-3, with unresolved D. The CDR3 has 12 residues. V was trimmed by 4 bases and J by 4 bases, leaving 5 bases between them. Germline loops: CDR1 SGHAT, CDR2 FQNNGV. Supplemented by reference TRBV11-2 and TRBJ1-3, the full variable domain reads EAGVAQSPRYKIIEKRQSVAFWCNPISGHATLYWYQQILGQGPKLLIQFQNNGVVDDSQLPKDRFSAERLKGVDSTLKIQPAKLEDSAVYLCASSSNGNTIYFGEGSWLTVV.

The chain uses TRBV27 and TRBJ2-3; D is tentatively TRBD1 or TRBD2 (5 bases each). V lost 8 bases to trimming and J lost 6 bases, with 21 bases between them. Germline CDR1 is MNHEY and CDR2 is SMNVEV (reference sequence). The CDR3 runs 15 residues. As DNA, the CDR3 is TGTGCCAGCGGACCCCGGGACGGGTATACGGATACGCAGTATTTT. It yields the protein CASGPRDGYTDTQYF.

As regards this clone: The identical CDR3 is also encoded by other nucleotide sequences in the sample. The chain has TRBV6-5 and TRBJ1-2, with 9 bases matching TRBD1. V was clipped by 0 bases and J by 6 bases; unmatched bases: 5. The CDR3 length is 15 residues. Germline CDR1 and CDR2: MNHEY and SVGAGI. The CDR3 reads CASSYSPGQGNGYTF. Written as DNA, the CDR3 is TGTGCCAGCAGTTACTCGCCGGGACAGGGAAATGGCTACACCTTC.

This clone was detected a few times. The gene calls are TRBV19 and TRBJ2-1; D is possibly TRBD1 or TRBD2 (5 bases each). Trimming cost V 5 bases and J 8 bases, with 19 bases left between them. CDR3 size: 15 residues. The germline V gene encodes CDR1 LNHDA and CDR2 SQIVND (reference sequence). As DNA, the CDR3 is TGTGCCAGTAGTGGGTCGCCAGGGAGATGGGATGAGCAGTTCTTC. This gives the protein CASSGSPGRWDEQFF.

This clone was seen a single time. The rearrangement uses TRBV10-2 and TRBJ2-7; 10 bases map to TRBD1. Germline trimming cut 7 bases from V and 5 bases from J; bases unmatched to any gene: 11. CDR1 WSHSY and CDR2 SAAADI come from the germline V gene. The CDR3 has 15 amino acids. The chain's CDR3 is CASTKGGTGVNEQYF. Here the CDR3 DNA reads TGCGCCAGCACAAAAGGGGGGACAGGGGTTAACGAGCAGTACTTC.

The chain carries TRBV30 and TRBJ1-2; D uncertain. Trimming shortened V by 2 bases and J by 2 bases, and 6 bases separated the two germline ends. CDR3 length equals 12 residues. Germline CDR1 and CDR2: GTSNPN and SVGIG (reference sequence). CDR3 sequence: CAWSPLNYGYTF. As DNA, the CDR3 is TGTGCCTGGAGTCCCCTCAACTATGGCTACACCTTC. The whole variable domain, remainder taken from reference TRBV30 and TRBJ1-2, is SQTIHQWPATLVQPVGSPLSLECTVEGTSNPNLYWYRQAAGRGLQLLFYSVGIGQISSEVPQNLSASRPQDRQFILSSKKLLLSDSGFYLCAWSPLNYGYTFGSGTRLTVV.